This is a list of T cell receptor beta chains from one sample in a study of blood T cell repertoires in COVID-19. Profiling relied on immunoSEQ multiplex PCR, and the TCRdb table lists in-frame clones only, not all of them. The data hold roughly 170,000 clones, with just under 85% observed a single time. Sequencing input: peripheral blood. The receptors derive from a middle-aged man who had recovered from COVID-19. Each CDR3 is given with its conserved first and last residue. The order of the fields is V gene, D gene, clone size, J gene, CDR3 protein, CDR3 DNA. A D gene is named only where the DNA matches it firmly. Size is omitted from some rows. Given values are once, few, many or a class for expanded clones.

TRBV28	TRBD1	-	TRBJ1-4	CASSAQGAPDEKLFF	TGTGCCAGCAGTGCTCAGGGGGCCCCAGATGAAAAACTGTTTTTT
TRBV25-1	-	-	TRBJ2-5	CASRTEYQETQYF	TGTGCCAGCAGAACAGAGTACCAAGAGACCCAGTACTTC
TRBV7-6	TRBD2	-	TRBJ2-2	CASSLDSRTSGRMHTGELFF	TGTGCCAGCAGCTTAGACAGTCGGACTAGCGGGAGAATGCACACCGGGGAGCTGTTTTTT
TRBV9	-	-	TRBJ2-3	CASSVGTGDTQYF	TGTGCCAGCAGCGTAGGGACGGGGGATACGCAGTATTTT
TRBV19	TRBD1	-	TRBJ1-2	CASSINRGGLYGYTF	TGTGCCAGTAGTATAAACAGGGGGGGGCTCTATGGCTACACCTTC
TRBV7-9	TRBD2	-	TRBJ2-5	CASSYTSGGWETQYF	TGTGCCAGCAGCTACACTAGCGGGGGCTGGGAGACCCAGTACTTC
TRBV6-6	-	-	TRBJ2-7	CASSNVQGTEQYF	TGTGCCAGCAGTAACGTACAGGGTACCGAGCAGTACTTC
TRBV28	-	-	TRBJ1-5	CASSLLNQPQHF	TGTGCCAGCAGTTTATTAAATCAGCCCCAGCATTTT
TRBV10-3	TRBD1	-	TRBJ2-7	CAISGVTGRPFEQYF	TGTGCCATCAGTGGGGTGACAGGGCGCCCTTTCGAGCAGTACTTC
TRBV21-1	-	-	TRBJ1-6	CASSKGRSSYNSPLHF	TGTGCCAGCAGCAAAGGGCGGAGCTCCTATAATTCACCCCTCCACTTT
TRBV5-6	-	few	TRBJ2-3	CASSSRFHTDTQYF	TGTGCCAGCAGCAGCAGGTTTCACACAGATACGCAGTATTTT
TRBV5-1	-	-	TRBJ1-4	CASSLLGATNEKLFF	TGCGCCAGCAGCTTGCTTGGAGCAACTAATGAAAAACTGTTTTTT
TRBV6-2/TRBV6-3	-	-	TRBJ1-5	CASSYDRDNKKVSNQPQHF	TGTGCCAGCAGTTACGACCGGGACAACAAGAAAGTTAGCAATCAGCCCCAGCATTTT
TRBV19	TRBD2	-	TRBJ2-2	CASFAGGPGELFF	TGTGCCAGTTTCGCGGGAGGTCCCGGGGAGCTGTTTTTT
TRBV7-3	-	-	TRBJ1-1	CASSFRRAGDTEAFF	TGTGCCAGCAGCTTCCGCAGGGCCGGAGACACTGAAGCTTTCTTT
TRBV4-1	TRBD1	-	TRBJ1-5	CASSVRQGAGQPQHF	TGCGCCAGCAGCGTTCGACAGGGGGCAGGTCAGCCCCAGCATTTT
TRBV6-5	TRBD1	-	TRBJ2-3	CATRDRGEDTQYF	TGTGCCACCCGGGACAGGGGGGAAGATACGCAGTATTTT
TRBV13	-	-	TRBJ1-1	CASSPSPARNTEAFF	TGTGCCAGCAGCCCCTCGCCAGCGAGGAACACTGAAGCTTTCTTT
TRBV7-9	-	once	TRBJ1-2	CASSSVDWNYGYTF	TGTGCCAGCAGCTCTGTAGACTGGAACTATGGCTACACCTTC
TRBV28	TRBD2	few	TRBJ2-5	CASSLFSWSGVAGLQETQYF	TGTGCCAGCAGTTTATTCTCCTGGTCGGGGGTAGCGGGACTACAAGAGACCCAGTACTTC
TRBV11-3	TRBD2	-	TRBJ2-1	CASSLKGGWGNNEQFF	TGTGCCAGCAGCTTAAAGGGAGGGTGGGGTAACAATGAGCAGTTCTTC
TRBV7-9	TRBD2	-	TRBJ2-1	CASSPEPSGQTNEQFF	TGTGCCAGCAGCCCCGAGCCTAGCGGGCAAACCAATGAGCAGTTCTTC
TRBV5-4	TRBD2	-	TRBJ2-5	CASSLGGLAGQETQYF	TGTGCCAGCAGCTTGGGGGGACTAGCGGGGCAAGAGACCCAGTACTTC
TRBV7-3	-	-	TRBJ1-2	CASSLNGVDGYTF	TGTGCCAGCAGCTTAAACGGGGTGGATGGCTACACCTTC
TRBV12-3/TRBV12-4	-	-	TRBJ1-2	CASSLGRFGYTF	TGTGCCAGCAGTTTAGGTCGGTTTGGCTACACCTTC
TRBV6-5	-	few	TRBJ2-7	CASSYSKQGSYEQYF	TGTGCCAGCAGTTACTCGAAGCAGGGCTCCTACGAGCAGTACTTC
TRBV2	-	-	TRBJ1-2	CASHYTRSGYTF	TGTGCCAGCCATTACACCCGAAGTGGCTACACCTTC
TRBV28	-	-	TRBJ2-4	CASLAGAKNIQYF	TGTGCCAGCCTCGCAGGGGCCAAAAACATTCAGTACTTC
TRBV5-1	-	-	TRBJ2-7	CASSGGGVALSEQYF	TGCGCCAGCAGCGGAGGTGGAGTCGCGCTTTCCGAGCAGTACTTC
TRBV5-6	-	-	TRBJ2-5	CASSLVARETQYF	TGTGCCAGCAGCTTGGTGGCCAGGGAGACCCAGTACTTC
TRBV5-1	TRBD1	-	TRBJ2-1	CASSPDRGQTNEQFF	TGCGCCAGCAGCCCCGACAGGGGGCAAACCAATGAGCAGTTCTTC
TRBV6-2/TRBV6-3	TRBD1	-	TRBJ2-1	CASSPDRAREQFF	TGTGCCAGCAGTCCCGACAGGGCGCGTGAGCAGTTCTTC
TRBV15	-	-	TRBJ2-3	CATSRDPSGGTDTQYF	TGTGCCACCAGCAGAGATCCTTCTGGGGGGACAGATACGCAGTATTTT
TRBV11-2	TRBD1	-	TRBJ1-2	CASSSTGGRDYGYTF	TGTGCCAGCAGCTCAACAGGGGGTAGGGACTATGGCTACACCTTC